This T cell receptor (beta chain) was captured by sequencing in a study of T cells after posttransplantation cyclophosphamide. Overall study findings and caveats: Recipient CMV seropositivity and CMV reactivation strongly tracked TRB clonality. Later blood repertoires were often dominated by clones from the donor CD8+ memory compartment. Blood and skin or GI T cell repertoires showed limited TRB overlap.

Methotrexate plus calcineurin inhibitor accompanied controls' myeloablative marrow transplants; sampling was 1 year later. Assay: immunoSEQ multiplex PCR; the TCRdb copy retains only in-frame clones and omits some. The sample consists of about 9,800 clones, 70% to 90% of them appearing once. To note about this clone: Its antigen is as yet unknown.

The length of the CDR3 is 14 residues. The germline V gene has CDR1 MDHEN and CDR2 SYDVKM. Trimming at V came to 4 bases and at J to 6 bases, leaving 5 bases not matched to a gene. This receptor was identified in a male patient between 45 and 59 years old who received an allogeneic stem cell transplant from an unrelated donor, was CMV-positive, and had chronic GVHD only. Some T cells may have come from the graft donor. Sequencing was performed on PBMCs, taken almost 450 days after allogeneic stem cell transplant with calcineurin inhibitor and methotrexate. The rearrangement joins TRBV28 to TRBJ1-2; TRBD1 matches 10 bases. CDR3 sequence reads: CASSSSTGGHGYTF. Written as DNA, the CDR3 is TGTGCCAGCAGTTCCTCGACAGGGGGCCATGGCTACACCTTC.